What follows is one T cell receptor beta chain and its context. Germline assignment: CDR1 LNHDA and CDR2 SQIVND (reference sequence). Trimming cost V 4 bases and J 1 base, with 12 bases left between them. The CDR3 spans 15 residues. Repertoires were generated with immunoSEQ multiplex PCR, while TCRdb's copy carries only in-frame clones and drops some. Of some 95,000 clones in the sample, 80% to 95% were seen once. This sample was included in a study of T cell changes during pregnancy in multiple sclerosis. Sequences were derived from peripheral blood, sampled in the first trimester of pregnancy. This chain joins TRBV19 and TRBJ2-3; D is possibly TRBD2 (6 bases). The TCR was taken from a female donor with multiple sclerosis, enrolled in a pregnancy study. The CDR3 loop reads CASSTGTLGTDTQYF. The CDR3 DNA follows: TGTGCCAGTAGTACCGGGACTCTCGGCACAGATACGCAGTATTTT.